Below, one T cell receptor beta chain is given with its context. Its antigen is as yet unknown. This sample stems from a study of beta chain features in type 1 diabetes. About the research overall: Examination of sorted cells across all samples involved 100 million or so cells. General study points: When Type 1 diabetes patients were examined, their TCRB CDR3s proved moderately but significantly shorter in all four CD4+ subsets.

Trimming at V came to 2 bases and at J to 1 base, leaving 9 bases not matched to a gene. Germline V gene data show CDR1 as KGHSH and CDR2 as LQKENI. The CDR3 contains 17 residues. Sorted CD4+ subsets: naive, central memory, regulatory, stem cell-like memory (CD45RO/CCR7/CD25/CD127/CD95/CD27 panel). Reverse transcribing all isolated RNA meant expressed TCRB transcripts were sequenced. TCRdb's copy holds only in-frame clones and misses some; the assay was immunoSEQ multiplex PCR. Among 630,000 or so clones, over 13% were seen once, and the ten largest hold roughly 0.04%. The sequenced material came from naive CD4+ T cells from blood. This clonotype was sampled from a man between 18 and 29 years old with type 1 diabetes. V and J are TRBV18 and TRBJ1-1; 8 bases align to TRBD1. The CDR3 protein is CASSPSTTGGWNTEAFF. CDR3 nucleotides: TGTGCCAGCTCACCAAGTACCACAGGGGGGTGGAACACTGAAGCTTTCTTT. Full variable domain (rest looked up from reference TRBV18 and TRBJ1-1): NAGVMQNPRHLVRRRGQEARLRCSPMKGHSHVYWYRQLPEEGLKFMVYLQKENIIDESGMPKERFSAEFPKEGPSILRIQQVVRGDSAAYFCASSPSTTGGWNTEAFFGQGTRLTVV.